The 10 T cell receptor beta chains presented below share a single source sample, sequenced in a study of T cells in Graves' hyperthyroidism and ophthalmopathy. Researchers took RNA transcripts and amplified the TCR beta CDR3 regions from them. HTBI primers were used for first-round RT-PCR of the TCR CDR3. TCRdb re-called the multiplex PCR reads with MiXCR, one entry per CDR3 protein. The repertoire holds 300,000 to 450,000 distinct CDR3 sequences, with approximately 25% as singletons. The specimen was blood. These receptors were taken from a middle-aged man with Graves' hyperthyroidism.

This clonotype was found a few times. V is TRBV7-9 and J is TRBJ2-7; D is unresolved. This CDR3 contains 12 residues. With 9 bases removed from V and 5 bases from J, the gap between germline ends came to 14 bases. CDR1 is SEHNR and CDR2 is FQNEAQ in the germline V gene (reference sequence). CDR3 in amino acids: CASSHVANEQYF. The CDR3 bases are TGTGCCAGTAGTCACGTAGCCAACGAGCAGTACTTC.

Comment on this clonotype: This may be a read error, as it is one base from a much larger clone. The V call is TRBV11-2, the J call TRBJ2-1; D might be TRBD1 or TRBD2, each matching 5 bases. This CDR3 comprises 12 residues. Trimming pared 5 bases from V and 10 bases from J, leaving 12 bases between. Germline loops: CDR1 SGHAT, CDR2 FQNNGV. CDR3 residues: CASSAMGDEQFF. CDR3 DNA: TGTGCCAGCAGCGCCATGGGGGACGAGCAGTTCTTC.

This clonotype was observed many times. The chain employs TRBV5-1 and TRBJ2-7, with a weak D call TRBD1 (6 bases). This CDR3 region has 14 residues. Per germline, CDR1 SGHRS and CDR2 YFSETQ. Trimming cost V 0 bases and J 2 bases, with 9 bases left between them. The CDR3 region is CASSLDGGAYEQYF. In DNA, the CDR3 is TGCGCCAGCAGCTTGGATGGGGGCGCCTACGAGCAGTACTTC.

This clonotype was picked up many times. The chain employs TRBV12-3 or TRBV12-4 and TRBJ2-1; D uncertain. The length of the CDR3 is 12 residues. Trimming stripped 5 bases from V and 6 bases from J, with 8 bases between. The CDR3: CASSPNSNEQFF. In nucleotides, the CDR3 is TGTGCCAGCAGTCCCAACTCCAATGAGCAGTTCTTC.

This clonotype came up a few times. For the CDR3, the DNA is TGTGCCAGCAGTTTTCGGGGGTTTACCGGGGAGCTGTTTTTT. Protein: CASSFRGFTGELFF. This sequence joins TRBV6-2 or TRBV6-3 and TRBJ2-2, with D perhaps TRBD2 (6 bases). The V gene lost 4 bases and the J gene lost 5 bases, with 11 bases spanning the gap. The germline V gene has CDR1 MNHEY and CDR2 SVGEGT. The CDR3 loop spans 14 amino acids.

This clonotype came up a few times. The chain combines TRBV19 with TRBJ1-5; tentatively, D is TRBD1 (6 bases). From germline, CDR1 is LNHDA and CDR2 SQIVND (reference sequence). V dropped 2 bases and J dropped 0 bases, with 8 bases sitting between them. This CDR3 comprises 15 residues. The CDR3 spells CASSIRGPSNQPQHF. DNA for the CDR3: TGTGCCAGTAGTATACGGGGGCCTAGCAATCAGCCCCAGCATTTT.

The chain links TRBV5-1 to TRBJ2-5; 10 bases are shared with TRBD2. The CDR3 runs 16 residues. V was clipped by 0 bases and J by 5 bases; unmatched bases: 7. The germline V gene has CDR1 SGHRS and CDR2 YFSETQ. CDR3 nucleotides: TGCGCCAGCAGCTTGGTAGCGGGAGGAATCAAGGAGACCCAGTACTTC. It encodes CASSLVAGGIKETQYF.

In its sample, this clonotype was seen a few times. This rearrangement joins TRBV20-1 to TRBJ2-5, with TRBD2 identical over 14 bases. V shed 2 bases, J shed 5 bases, and the junction held 4 bases outside the gene matches. Germline V CDR1 and CDR2: DFQATT, SNEGSKA (reference sequence). This CDR3 contains 15 residues. CDR3 residues: CSARPGLAGVETQYF. CDR3 sequence (DNA): TGCAGTGCTAGACCGGGACTAGCGGGAGTGGAGACCCAGTACTTC.

This clonotype showed up just a few times. The chain is built from TRBV25-1 and TRBJ2-1; 12 positions match TRBD2. There are 14 residues in the CDR3. V lost 6 bases, J lost 7 bases, and 4 bases stayed unmatched. Germline-derived CDR1 and CDR2 are MGHDK and SYGVNS. The CDR3 region has the DNA TGTGCCAGCAGGCTAGCGGGAGGGGCGAATGAGCAGTTCTTC. Protein: CASRLAGGANEQFF.

This clonotype came up a few times. The V gene is TRBV6-1, the J gene TRBJ2-2, with D possibly TRBD2 on 6 matching bases. Trimming pared 5 bases from V and 0 bases from J, leaving 13 bases between. The CDR3 loop spans 16 amino acids. From germline, CDR1 is MNHNS and CDR2 SASEGT. The CDR3 nucleotides read TGTGCCAGCAGTCGGGACTTACTCGCGAACACCGGGGAGCTGTTTTTT. This encodes CASSRDLLANTGELFF.